What follows are 6 T cell receptor beta chains derived from one specimen sequenced in a study of T-cell memory formation after mild COVID-19 (dated by TCRdb to the early 2020s). Library preparation was by 5' RACE. This sample was sequenced with an Illumina NovaSeq 6000. The public reads were run again by TCRdb, first through fastp at Q25 and then through MiXCR, and only productive beta chains were kept. CDR3 protein sequences are deduplicated, and each keeps its most common genes and DNA. The sample table records roughly 150,000 distinct CDR3 sequences; 10% to 15% of these occur just once. More than 3% of the sample goes to the ten largest clones. Sequenced input: PBMCs or a T cell subset sorted from them (not recorded which). The source of these receptors is a man aged 18 to 35 who had mild COVID-19 (a few samples of this study predate the infection). The sample titles of this study are shuffled in the database, so cell type and time point are left out; the donor was told from shared clones.

This chain connects TRBV5-5 to TRBJ2-7; D tentatively reads TRBD1 or TRBD2 (5 bases each). The CDR3 has 17 amino acids. The ends were cut back, 0 bases at V and 0 bases at J, with 16 bases in the middle. Looked up from germline, CDR1 is SGHKS and CDR2 is YYEKEE (reference sequence). The CDR3 DNA reads as TGTGCCAGCAGCTTGGCCGGGGCAGCCCGTTTCTCCTACGAGCAGTACTTC. Protein product: CASSLAGAARFSYEQYF.

This sequence joins TRBV7-2 and TRBJ2-3; 7 bases agree with TRBD2. V shed 2 bases, J shed 7 bases, and the junction held 15 bases outside the gene matches. CDR1 and CDR2 (germline): SGHTA, FQGNSA. The CDR3 runs to 17 residues. The CDR3 protein is CASSLMGGHFEANTQYF. In DNA form, the CDR3 reads TGTGCCAGCAGCTTAATGGGAGGGCACTTCGAAGCCAATACGCAGTATTTT.

This clonotype was seen at least ten times. The rearrangement links TRBV20-1 to TRBJ2-5; possible D gene TRBD1, 5 bases. Germline V CDR1 and CDR2: DFQATT, SNEGSKA (reference sequence). The V end lost 8 bases, the J end lost 5 bases, and 18 bases lay between the germline ends. This CDR3 contains 13 residues. This CDR3 reads CSPREGNGETQYF. The DNA of the CDR3 is TGCAGTCCCAGGGAAGGGAATGGGGAGACCCAGTACTTC.

The V and J genes are TRBV20-1 and TRBJ2-2; D is perhaps TRBD2 (5 bases). Germline V gene data show CDR1 as DFQATT and CDR2 as SNEGSKA (reference sequence). The CDR3 has 19 amino acids. The V end was cut by 6 bases, the J end by 0 bases, with 26 bases between. Here the CDR3 DNA reads TGCAGTGCGGACTCCCCTTTCCCTTTTTTTGTACCGAACACCGGGGAGCTGTTTTTT. This encodes CSADSPFPFFVPNTGELFF.

CDR3 nucleotides: TGTGCCAGCAGTCCCGGGGATGGGGCCAACGTCCTGACTTTC. Translated: CASSPGDGANVLTF. The chain links TRBV6-1 to TRBJ2-6; D might be TRBD2 (5 bases). Trimming took 5 bases from V and 3 from J, leaving 8 bases between them. The CDR3 totals 14 residues. Germline V CDR1 and CDR2: MNHNS, SASEGT.

V and J are TRBV28 and TRBJ2-7; D gene ambiguous. Germline V gene data show CDR1 as MDHEN and CDR2 as SYDVKM. Trimming pared 5 bases from V and 4 bases from J, leaving 6 bases between. The CDR3 totals 11 residues. The CDR3, as DNA: TGTGCCAGCAGTCATGGATACGAGCAGTACGTC. Its translation is CASSHGYEQYV.